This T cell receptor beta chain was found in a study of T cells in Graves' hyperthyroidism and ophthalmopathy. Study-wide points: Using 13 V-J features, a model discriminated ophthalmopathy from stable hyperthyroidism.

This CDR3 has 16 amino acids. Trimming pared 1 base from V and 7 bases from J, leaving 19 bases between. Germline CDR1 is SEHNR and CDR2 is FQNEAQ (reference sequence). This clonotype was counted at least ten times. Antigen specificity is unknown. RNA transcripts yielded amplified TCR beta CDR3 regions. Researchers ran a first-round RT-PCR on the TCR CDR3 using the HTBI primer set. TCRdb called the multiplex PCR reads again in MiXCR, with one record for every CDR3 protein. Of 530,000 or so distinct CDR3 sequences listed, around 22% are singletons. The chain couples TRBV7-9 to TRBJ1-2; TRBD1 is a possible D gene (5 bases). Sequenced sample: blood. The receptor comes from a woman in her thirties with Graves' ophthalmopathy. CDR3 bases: TGTGCCAGCAGCTTAGAAGGCGGCAGGGTGAGGACTGGCTACACCTTC. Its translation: CASSLEGGRVRTGYTF.